Listed below are T cell receptor beta chains from one sample, sequenced in a study of shared clonotypes between healthy human individuals. Generated by immunoSEQ multiplex PCR, the TCRdb table keeps only in-frame clones and is missing some. The profile shows 100,000 or so clones, roughly 50% of them singletons. Source material: PBMCs. The receptors come from a woman aged 40 to 49 in good health. Some clones in this sample may be carry-over from other donors' samples. CDR3s include the opening cysteine and the closing phenylalanine or tryptophan. D genes are given only for firm matches. Some rows mark clone size as missing; the rest say once, few, many or name a class of expanded clone.

d_call	clone_size	v_call	j_call	cdr3_nt	cdr3_aa
.	.	TRBV25-1	TRBJ1-1	TGTGCCAGCAGTGAATATATGGGGGACACTGAAGCTTTCTTT	CASSEYMGDTEAFF
TRBD1	once	TRBV4-1	TRBJ1-5	TGCGCCAGCAGCCAAGTTCTCGTGGCACAGGGGAGCCAGCCCCAGCATTTT	CASSQVLVAQGSQPQHF
TRBD2	.	TRBV29-1	TRBJ2-7	TGCAGCGTTGAAGGTCTAGCGGGAGACGAATACGAGCAGTACTTC	CSVEGLAGDEYEQYF
TRBD1	.	TRBV7-8	TRBJ2-3	TGTGCCAGCAGCTACCGGGACAGGGGCCTTACAGATACGCAGTATTTT	CASSYRDRGLTDTQYF
.	.	TRBV7-4	TRBJ1-2	TGTGCCAGCAGCTTCACTCCAGGCCCACACGTGGACTATGGCTACACCTTC	CASSFTPGPHVDYGYTF
.	.	TRBV7-9	TRBJ1-5	TGTGCCAGCAGCTCTAGGGTTGATCAGCCCCAGCATTTT	CASSSRVDQPQHF
.	.	TRBV5-1	TRBJ2-5	TGCGCCAGCAGCTTGGCCAGGGCCGGTCAAGAGACCCAGTACTTC	CASSLARAGQETQYF
.	few	TRBV2	TRBJ2-5	TGTGCCAGCAGCGCCACGTCCGGGGTAGGAGAGACCCAGTACTTC	CASSATSGVGETQYF
.	.	TRBV19	TRBJ2-6	TGTGCCAGTAGTATAACGGGGGCCAACGTCCTGACTTTC	CASSITGANVLTF
TRBD2	many	TRBV6-5	TRBJ2-1	TGTGCCAGCAGTCAAGGGACTAGCGGGAGGAATGAGCAGTTCTTC	CASSQGTSGRNEQFF
.	many	TRBV28	TRBJ1-1	TGTGCCAGCGGGATTCAGGTCGAGACGACTGAAGCTTTCTTT	CASGIQVETTEAFF
TRBD1	many	TRBV29-1	TRBJ2-7	TGCAGCGCTACGACAGGGAGTTTCTCCTACGAGCAGTACTTC	CSATTGSFSYEQYF
.	.	TRBV6-6	TRBJ2-7	TGTGCCAGCAGCCCCCTCGGGAGCTCCTACGAGCAGTACTTC	CASSPLGSSYEQYF
TRBD2	.	TRBV4-3	TRBJ2-1	TGCGCCAGCAGCACGAGCGGGAGACGCGACAATGAGCAGTTCTTC	CASSTSGRRDNEQFF
TRBD1	few	TRBV30	TRBJ2-5	TGTGCCTGGAGTATAGGGACAGGGGGCGTGGGGCAGTACTTC	CAWSIGTGGVGQYF
TRBD2	.	TRBV27	TRBJ2-1	TGCGCCAGCAGTTTGGGAGACTTCGCGGGAGTAGCCTACAATGAGCAGTTCTTC	CASSLGDFAGVAYNEQFF
.	.	TRBV7-2	TRBJ2-3	TGTGCCAGCAGCTTAGAGGGCCCAGATACGCAGTATTTT	CASSLEGPDTQYF
.	many	TRBV5-4	TRBJ2-2	TGTGCCAGCAGCCTCCAGGGGATAGGGACCGGGGAGCTGTTTTTT	CASSLQGIGTGELFF
TRBD2	few	TRBV7-7	TRBJ2-5	TGTGCCAGCAGCCACGGTATCCGAGGGGTAGCGGGAAGACAAGAGACCCAGTACTTC	CASSHGIRGVAGRQETQYF
.	.	TRBV28	TRBJ1-2	TGTGCCAGCAGTTCCCAAAAGAAGAGCTATGGCTACACCTTC	CASSSQKKSYGYTF
TRBD1	.	TRBV6-6	TRBJ2-5	TGTGCCAGCAGTGAGGACAGGGGAACTCTGGAGGCCCAGTACTTC	CASSEDRGTLEAQYF
TRBD1	.	TRBV7-9	TRBJ1-2	TGTGCCAGCAGCTCGCCGGGACAGGCTTCGAGGACTAACTATGGCTACACCTTC	CASSSPGQASRTNYGYTF
.	.	TRBV7-2	TRBJ2-1	TGTGCCAGCAGCCTTAGGTACAATGAGCAGTTCTTC	CASSLRYNEQFF
.	.	TRBV15	TRBJ2-1	TGTGCCACCAGCCCTCTTCACAGGGCTCATGAGCAGTTCTTC	CATSPLHRAHEQFF
TRBD2	many	TRBV18	TRBJ2-3	TGTGCCAGCTCACCGGGACTAGCGTCAGATACGCAGTATTTT	CASSPGLASDTQYF
TRBD1	few	TRBV5-4	TRBJ2-4	TGTGCCAGCAGCTTGGGACAGGGCCACAAAAACATTCAGTACTTC	CASSLGQGHKNIQYF
TRBD2	few	TRBV5-4	TRBJ2-1	TGTGCCAGCAGCCCTGACGCGGGAGTTACCTTGAATGAGCAGTTCTTC	CASSPDAGVTLNEQFF
.	.	TRBV5-4	TRBJ1-2	TGTGCCAGCAGCAGACCGGACGGGAACTATGGCTACACCTTC	CASSRPDGNYGYTF
.	.	TRBV6-9	TRBJ2-7	TGTGCCAGCAGTAGACAGGTTTACGAGCAGTACTTC	CASSRQVYEQYF
.	many	TRBV14	TRBJ1-2	TGTGCCAGCAGCCAAGAAGTCGGGTCGGCGGTTGGCTACACCTTC	CASSQEVGSAVGYTF
.	once	TRBV27	TRBJ2-7	TGTGCCAGCAGTTTATCCTCCCGGGGCTACGAGCAGTACTTC	CASSLSSRGYEQYF
TRBD2	many	TRBV29-1	TRBJ2-7	TGCAGCGGGAGGGAGGGGACCTTAAACGAGCAGTACTTC	CSGREGTLNEQYF
.	.	TRBV30	TRBJ1-2	TGTGCCTGGAGGGACTCAGCTGGCTACACCTTC	CAWRDSAGYTF
.	.	TRBV15	TRBJ2-2	TGTGCCACCAGCAGAGAGTTAGCCACCGGGGAGCTGTTTTTT	CATSRELATGELFF
TRBD2	many	TRBV5-3	TRBJ2-7	TGTGCCAGAAGCTTGGCCCCCGGGACTAGCGTACCCTGGCCCTTC	CARSLAPGTSVPWPF
TRBD1	many	TRBV5-6	TRBJ1-4	TGTGCCAGCAGCTTATCGACAGGGGCCGCAAGCGAAAAACTGTTTTTT	CASSLSTGAASEKLFF
TRBD2	.	TRBV5-6	TRBJ2-1	TGTGCCAGCAGTTACAGGCGGGAGGTTCCCAATGAGCAGTTCTTC	CASSYRREVPNEQFF